These 29 T cell receptor beta chains came from one sample sequenced in a study of memory CD4+ T cells and cytomegalovirus serostatus. Some clones are missing from TCRdb's copy, which holds only in-frame ones; the method was immunoSEQ multiplex PCR. Of roughly 76,000 clones in the sample, about 73% are singletons; the top ten hold 2.5% to 3%. Single viable CD3+CD4+CD8-CD45RO+ cells were sorted as the memory CD4+ T cells. The specimen was memory CD4+ T cells from blood. These receptors were collected from an adult in good health and CMV-seropositive.

The genes are TRBV30 and TRBJ1-5, with 10 bases identical to TRBD1. V shed 5 bases, J shed 8 bases, and the junction held 3 bases outside the gene matches. Looked up from germline, CDR1 is GTSNPN and CDR2 is SVGIG (reference sequence). The CDR3 length is 12 residues. This CDR3 is CAWGTGDEPQHF. CDR3 coding DNA: TGTGCCTGGGGGACAGGGGATGAGCCCCAGCATTTT.

This rearrangement joins TRBV25-1 to TRBJ2-7; 7 bases match TRBD1. The CDR3 length is 18 residues. The J segment lost 3 bases and the V segment lost 1 base, leaving 15 bases of the junction unmatched. From germline, CDR1 is MGHDK and CDR2 SYGVNS. The CDR3 sequence: CASSEFGEKGQRIYEQYF. As DNA, the CDR3 is TGTGCCAGCAGTGAATTCGGAGAGAAGGGACAGCGAATCTACGAGCAGTACTTC.

The V call is TRBV6-1, the J call TRBJ1-2, with D perhaps matching TRBD1 (6 bases). This CDR3 is built from 11 residues. V was shortened by 6 bases and J by 8 bases, with 10 bases between the two germline ends. Germline CDR1 MNHNS, CDR2 SASEGT. The CDR3 loop reads CASSNRAGYTF. In DNA, the CDR3 is TGTGCCAGCAGCAACAGGGCGGGCTACACCTTC.

J is TRBJ1-2 and V is TRBV7-9; TRBD1 aligns across 9 bases. V was clipped by 4 bases and J by 8 bases; unmatched bases: 5. CDR1 and CDR2 (germline): SEHNR, FQNEAQ (reference sequence). The CDR3 covers 13 residues. DNA for the CDR3: TGTGCCAGCAGCTCGGACAGGGGTGTAGGCTACACCTTC. Amino acid sequence: CASSSDRGVGYTF.

The chain joins TRBV28 to TRBJ1-1; no clear D gene. The germline CDR1 and CDR2 sequences are MDHEN and SYDVKM. The CDR3 is 14 amino acids. With 5 bases removed from V and 0 bases from J, the gap between germline ends came to 10 bases. The CDR3, as DNA: TGTGCCAGCAGTCTTCAACAGATGAACACTGAAGCTTTCTTT. Its translation: CASSLQQMNTEAFF.

This sequence joins TRBV25-1 and TRBJ1-3; D is unclear. V gave up 3 bases and J gave up 4 bases, with 10 bases separating them. The length of the CDR3 is 14 residues. Per germline, CDR1 MGHDK and CDR2 SYGVNS. The CDR3 sequence is CASSEASKGNTIYF. CDR3 sequence (DNA): TGTGCCAGCAGTGAGGCGTCTAAGGGAAACACCATATATTTT.

The rearrangement links TRBV19 to TRBJ1-5; 8 bases are a match to TRBD1. CDR3 length: 14 amino acids. Trimming cost V 8 bases and J 7 bases; bases outside gene matches: 10. CDR1 LNHDA and CDR2 SQIVND come from the germline V gene (reference sequence). The CDR3 sequence is CASFPGGEGQPQHF. The CDR3 DNA sequence: TGTGCCAGTTTTCCAGGGGGCGAAGGGCAGCCCCAGCATTTT.

The J gene is TRBJ1-5, the V gene TRBV6-5, with D possibly matching TRBD1 (5 bases). Germline V gene sequence: CDR1 MNHEY, CDR2 SVGAGI. This CDR3 region has 13 residues. Trimming stripped 5 bases from V and 3 bases from J, with 8 bases between. CDR3 coding DNA: TGTGCCAGCAGTGAACAGGTCAATCAGCCCCAGCATTTT. It encodes CASSEQVNQPQHF.

Remarks on this clone: Mismatch with germline at one junction end may stem from a read error. The V call is TRBV5-1, the J call TRBJ2-1, with D possibly matching TRBD2 (6 bases). Germline CDR1 SGHRS, CDR2 YFSETQ. The length of the CDR3 is 15 residues. In DNA form, the CDR3 reads TGCGCCAGCAGCCAGGGACTCGCCTCGATCAATGGGCAGTTCTTC. As protein: CASSQGLASINGQFF.

The count of this clone is one. The V and J genes are TRBV7-9 and TRBJ1-4; 7 positions agree with TRBD1. This CDR3 spans 15 amino acids. After removal of 3 bases from V and 5 bases from J, the junction contained 6 bases not matched to a gene. The germline gives CDR1 SEHNR, CDR2 FQNEAQ (reference sequence). CDR3 coding DNA: TGTGCCAGCAGCTTGGGACAGAGCTTAAATGAAAAACTGTTTTTT. Its protein product is CASSLGQSLNEKLFF.

The V and J genes are TRBV7-9 and TRBJ2-5; 7 positions match TRBD1. The CDR3 covers 14 residues. V gave up 5 bases and J gave up 8 bases; unmatched junction bases: 11. CDR1 SEHNR and CDR2 FQNEAQ come from the germline V gene (reference sequence). For the CDR3, the DNA is TGTGCCAGCAGCAAGGTCGGACAGGAGTTTACCCAGTACTTC. Its protein is CASSKVGQEFTQYF.

This rearrangement joins TRBV4-1 to TRBJ2-7; no clear D. Trimming removed 4 bases from V and 6 bases from J, with 16 bases in between. Per the germline V gene, CDR1 is MGHRA and CDR2 is YSYEKL. CDR3 size: 14 residues. The CDR3 DNA reads TGCGCCAGCAGCCCAATATTAAGAACGCGCGAGCAGTACTTC. This encodes CASSPILRTREQYF.

The V and J genes are TRBV4-3 and TRBJ1-4; the D gene is possibly TRBD1 (5 bases). V was trimmed by 0 bases and J by 7 bases, leaving 12 bases between them. The CDR3 spans 15 residues. Germline V gene lookup returns CDR1 LGHNA and CDR2 YSLEER. The DNA for the CDR3 is TGCGCCAGCAGCCAAGATCGAGGGACCTCTGAAAAACTGTTTTTT. It is translated as CASSQDRGTSEKLFF.

V is TRBV5-1 and J is TRBJ1-1, with D possibly TRBD1 on 5 matching bases. Germline V gene sequence: CDR1 SGHRS, CDR2 YFSETQ. Trimming stripped 5 bases from V and 5 bases from J, with 13 bases between. This CDR3 comprises 13 residues. This CDR3 reads CASRPGIRTEAFF. In nucleotides, the CDR3 is TGCGCCAGCAGACCAGGGATTAGGACTGAAGCTTTCTTT.

This chain joins TRBV10-3 and TRBJ2-3, with 7 positions matching TRBD1. This CDR3 spans 14 amino acids. Trimming at V came to 6 bases and at J to 0 bases, leaving 3 bases not matched to a gene. Germline V CDR1 and CDR2: ENHRY, SYGVKD. The chain's CDR3 is CAISQGVSTDTQYF. The CDR3 DNA reads as TGTGCCATCAGCCAGGGGGTAAGCACAGATACGCAGTATTTT.

Concerning this clone: The same CDR3 also results from other DNA sequences found in this sample. This chain uses TRBV19 with TRBJ2-2, with D hard to call. Trimming stripped 3 bases from V and 6 bases from J, with 8 bases between. Germline V gene data show CDR1 as LNHDA and CDR2 as SQIVND (reference sequence). The CDR3 is 13 amino acids. CDR3 residues: CASSIRFPGELFF. CDR3 bases: TGTGCCAGTAGTATCAGGTTCCCCGGGGAGCTGTTTTTT. Full variable domain (missing parts from reference TRBV19 and TRBJ2-2): DGGITQSPKYLFRKEGQNVTLSCEQNLNHDAMYWYRQDPGQGLRLIYYSQIVNDFQKGDIAEGYSVSREKKESFPLTVTSAQKNPTAFYLCASSIRFPGELFFGEGSRLTVL.

This chain uses TRBV6-5 with TRBJ2-3; D might be TRBD1 (5 bases). Germline CDR1 reads MNHEY; CDR2 reads SVGAGI. This CDR3 spans 16 amino acids. V lost 2 bases to trimming and J lost 4 bases, with 16 bases between them. CDR3 sequence: CASSYGSDWGPDTQYF. In DNA form, the CDR3 reads TGTGCCAGCAGTTACGGTTCTGACTGGGGCCCAGATACGCAGTATTTT.

This clone was detected only once. The V and J genes are TRBV25-1 and TRBJ2-5, with 10 bases lining up with TRBD2. The J segment lost 3 bases and the V segment lost 3 bases, leaving 4 bases of the junction unmatched. Per germline, CDR1 MGHDK and CDR2 SYGVNS. The CDR3 is 15 residues long. The CDR3 sequence: CASSDPSGGKETQYF. The CDR3 nucleotides read TGTGCCAGCAGTGACCCTAGCGGGGGAAAAGAGACCCAGTACTTC.

The chain links TRBV7-9 to TRBJ1-2; 7 bases are a match to TRBD1. Germline assignment: CDR1 SEHNR and CDR2 FQNEAQ (reference sequence). The CDR3 has 13 residues. The V gene end was trimmed by 5 bases and the J gene end by 6 bases; junction bases not matched to a gene: 6. CDR3 region: CASSTNTGDGYTF. CDR3 DNA sequence: TGTGCCAGCAGCACCAATACAGGGGATGGCTACACCTTC.

This chain uses TRBV4-3 with TRBJ1-5, with D perhaps matching TRBD1 (5 bases). The CDR3 covers 14 residues. Germline V gives CDR1 LGHNA, CDR2 YSLEER. V was pared by 0 bases and J by 2 bases, with 5 bases between. CDR3 coding DNA: TGCGCCAGCAGCCAAGACAGGGGCAATCAGCCCCAGCATTTT. Translated: CASSQDRGNQPQHF.

CDR3 amino acids: CASSPTGGEGKLFF. The DNA for the CDR3 is TGTGCCAGCAGCCCGACAGGAGGCGAAGGAAAACTGTTTTTT. J is TRBJ1-4 and V is TRBV5-6; D may be TRBD1 (6 bases). There are 14 residues in the CDR3. V dropped 4 bases and J dropped 10 bases, with 17 bases sitting between them. Germline CDR1 SGHDT, CDR2 YYEEEE.

The chain links TRBV30 to TRBJ1-2; TRBD1 is a possible D gene (5 bases). The V gene lost 4 bases and the J gene lost 4 bases, with 19 bases spanning the gap. Germline V gene data show CDR1 as GTSNPN and CDR2 as SVGIG (reference sequence). The CDR3 spans 15 residues. CDR3 DNA sequence: TGTGCCTGGAATTACGGGCAGGGAGGGAGCTATGGCTACACCTTC. Translated: CAWNYGQGGSYGYTF. Variable domain in full (rest from reference TRBV30 and TRBJ1-2): SQTIHQWPATLVQPVGSPLSLECTVEGTSNPNLYWYRQAAGRGLQLLFYSVGIGQISSEVPQNLSASRPQDRQFILSSKKLLLSDSGFYLCAWNYGQGGSYGYTFGSGTRLTVV.

The V and J genes are TRBV21-1 and TRBJ2-1; the table gives TRBD2 as D, unverified against the DNA. TRBV21-1 is given as a pseudogene. The CDR3 contains 15 residues. The CDR3 loop reads CAVPVLASASNEQFF. The CDR3 coding sequence is TGTGCCGTCCCGGTCCTGGCTAGCGCTTCCAATGAGCAGTTCTTC.

V is TRBV30 and J is TRBJ2-3; D assignment may be TRBD1 or TRBD2 (5 bases each). The CDR3 runs 16 residues. The germline V and J ends were trimmed by 3 bases and 2 bases, with 18 bases remaining between them. Germline V gene sequence: CDR1 GTSNPN, CDR2 SVGIG (reference sequence). The CDR3 nucleotides are TGTGCCTGGAGGCGATGGGACCGACAGTCCACAGATACGCAGTATTTT. Its translation is CAWRRWDRQSTDTQYF.

The V and J genes are TRBV5-1 and TRBJ2-1; no definite D call. CDR1 SGHRS and CDR2 YFSETQ come from the germline V gene. The V end was cut by 4 bases, the J end by 3 bases, with 8 bases between. This CDR3 is built from 13 residues. This CDR3 reads CASSPRNYNEQFF. DNA of the CDR3: TGCGCCAGCAGCCCGCGTAACTACAATGAGCAGTTCTTC.

The chain is built from TRBV6-1 and TRBJ2-5; TRBD1 or TRBD2 may be the D gene (7 bases each). CDR3 length: 14 residues. CDR1 is MNHNS, CDR2 SASEGT, per germline. V lost 10 bases and J lost 9, with 24 bases in between. The chain's CDR3 is CATKRDSHLGPQYF. The CDR3 DNA reads as TGTGCCACCAAGCGGGACAGCCACCTGGGTCCCCAGTACTTC.

CDR3 protein: CASRRGVYYEQYF. CDR3 DNA: TGTGCCAGCAGGCGAGGGGTCTACTACGAGCAGTACTTC. The V gene is TRBV28, the J gene TRBJ2-7; TRBD1 or TRBD2 may be the D gene (5 bases each). Per the germline V gene, CDR1 is MDHEN and CDR2 is SYDVKM. CDR3 length: 13 amino acids. Trimming shortened V by 6 bases and J by 3 bases, and 12 bases separated the two germline ends.

This clone was detected a few times. The CDR3, as DNA: TGTGCCAGCAGCACACGGACAGGGGCTAGCACAGATACGCAGTATTTT. Translating it yields CASSTRTGASTDTQYF. The chain combines TRBV11-3 with TRBJ2-3; 9 nucleotides match TRBD1. The CDR3 spans 16 residues. CDR1 and CDR2 (germline): SGHNT, YENEEA. V gave up 5 bases and J gave up 0 bases; unmatched junction bases: 6.

This rearrangement joins TRBV13 to TRBJ1-3; a possible D gene is TRBD1 (5 bases). This CDR3 is 15 amino acids long. V was clipped by 5 bases and J by 4 bases, with 15 bases between them. Germline lookup yields CDR1 PRHDT and CDR2 FYEKMQ (reference sequence). This CDR3 reads CASSGGTSKGNTIYF. For the CDR3, the DNA is TGTGCCAGCAGCGGTGGGACTTCAAAGGGAAACACCATATATTTT.